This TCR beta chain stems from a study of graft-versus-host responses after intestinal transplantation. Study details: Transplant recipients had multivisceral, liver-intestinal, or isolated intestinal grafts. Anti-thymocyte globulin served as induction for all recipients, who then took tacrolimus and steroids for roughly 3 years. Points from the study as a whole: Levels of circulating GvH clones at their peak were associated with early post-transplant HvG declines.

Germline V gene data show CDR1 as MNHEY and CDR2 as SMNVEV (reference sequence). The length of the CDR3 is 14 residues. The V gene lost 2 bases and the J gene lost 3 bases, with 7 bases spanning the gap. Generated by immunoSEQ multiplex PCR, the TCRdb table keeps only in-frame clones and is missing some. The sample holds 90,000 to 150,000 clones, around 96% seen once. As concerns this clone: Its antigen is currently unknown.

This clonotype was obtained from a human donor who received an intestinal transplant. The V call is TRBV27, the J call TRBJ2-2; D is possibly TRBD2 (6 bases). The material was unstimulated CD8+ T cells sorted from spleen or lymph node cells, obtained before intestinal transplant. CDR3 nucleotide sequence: TGTGCCAGCAGTTTAGCGGGGTACACCGGGGAGCTGTTTTTT. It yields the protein CASSLAGYTGELFF.